What follows describes a single T cell receptor beta chain. Method: immunoSEQ multiplex PCR; TCRdb's copy keeps in-frame clones and lacks some. The table shows a few hundred thousand clones, with around nine tenths occurring only once. V lost 10 bases to trimming and J lost 4 bases; unmatched junction nucleotides: 9. This CDR3 has 14 residues. The germline gives CDR1 LNHDA, CDR2 SQIVND (reference sequence). The data were obtained in a study of blood T cell repertoires in COVID-19. Study at large: Acute and convalescent COVID-19 samples came from the United States, Italy and Spain. T cells, B-cell-depleted T cells, or PBMCs provided the cDNA or gDNA that served as material.

The TCR comes from a man aged 30 to 45 with acute or convalescent COVID-19. The chain joins TRBV19 to TRBJ2-3; 9 positions match TRBD1. The specimen was peripheral blood. The DNA of the CDR3 is TGTGCCACTTCCGGGACAGGGTCCGCAGATACGCAGTATTTT. It specifies CATSGTGSADTQYF.